Each of the 32 T cell receptor beta chains below was sequenced from the same sample in a study of blood T cell repertoires in COVID-19. Sequenced by immunoSEQ multiplex PCR; TCRdb stores in-frame clones only, minus some. Among about 200,000 clones listed, roughly 84% were seen once. Input material: peripheral blood. These receptors were taken from a man aged 35 to 55 with acute or convalescent COVID-19.

This clone was observed a few times. V and J are TRBV3-1 (or the pseudogene TRBV3-2) and TRBJ1-2; 7 bases are a match to TRBD1. Unmatched junction bases numbered 5, after V lost 1 base and J lost 6 bases. CDR1 and CDR2 from the germline V gene are LGHDT and YNNKEL (reference sequence). This CDR3 has 14 residues. CDR3 amino acids: CASSQVARGHGYTF. DNA for the CDR3: TGTGCCAGCAGCCAAGTCGCGAGGGGGCATGGCTACACCTTC.

The gene calls are TRBV3-1 (or the pseudogene TRBV3-2) and TRBJ2-5; 9 bases are shared with TRBD2. Germline trimming cut 7 bases from V and 1 base from J; bases unmatched to any gene: 1. CDR1 and CDR2 from the germline V gene are LGHDT and YNNKEL (reference sequence). The CDR3 is 13 residues long. The CDR3 DNA follows: TGTGCCAGCAAGACTAGCGGCCAAGAGACCCAGTACTTC. As protein: CASKTSGQETQYF.

The J gene is TRBJ2-1, the V gene TRBV5-4; D perhaps matches TRBD2 (6 bases). Germline loops: CDR1 SGHNT, CDR2 YYREEE (reference sequence). The CDR3 runs to 14 residues. Trimming pared 0 bases from V and 10 bases from J, leaving 14 bases between. CDR3 protein: CASSLDGRPGEQFF. The DNA for the CDR3 is TGTGCCAGCAGCTTGGACGGGAGACCGGGGGAGCAGTTCTTC.

This chain links TRBV4-1 with TRBJ2-2, with D unresolved. The CDR3 runs to 15 residues. Germline V gene data show CDR1 as MGHRA and CDR2 as YSYEKL. V lost 0 bases to trimming and J lost 0 bases, with 5 bases between them. CDR3 region: CASSQDSPNTGELFF. CDR3 sequence (DNA): TGCGCCAGCAGCCAAGACTCCCCGAACACCGGGGAGCTGTTTTTT.

Here the CDR3 reads CASSQVPGSRGEQYF. CDR3 nucleotides: TGTGCCAGCAGCCAGGTACCCGGGAGCCGGGGTGAGCAGTACTTC. The chain has TRBV14 and TRBJ2-7; tentative D call: TRBD2 (6 bases). The CDR3 sequence is 15 residues long. Germline V gene sequence: CDR1 SGHDN, CDR2 FVKESK. Trimming took off 3 bases at V and 7 bases at J, with 19 bases between the two ends.

The chain carries TRBV4-2 and TRBJ2-7, with 7 positions matching TRBD2. The germline V gene encodes CDR1 LGHNA and CDR2 YNFKEQ. The length of the CDR3 is 16 residues. J was trimmed by 2 bases and V by 1 base; bases with no gene match: 8. As DNA, the CDR3 is TGTGCCAGCAGCCAAGGAGTTAGCGGGTCTACCTACGAGCAGTACTTC. Amino acid sequence: CASSQGVSGSTYEQYF.

This clone was observed a few times. The V and J genes are TRBV9 and TRBJ1-2; 7 nucleotides agree with TRBD1. Germline V gene lookup returns CDR1 SGDLS and CDR2 YYNGEE. The CDR3 loop spans 15 amino acids. V trimming: 0 bases; J trimming: 3 bases; junction bases outside the gene matches: 5. The DNA for the CDR3 is TGTGCCAGCAGCGTAGGGGGGACAGATTACTATGGCTACACCTTC. Protein sequence: CASSVGGTDYYGYTF.

The chain uses TRBV25-1 and TRBJ1-4; D not certain. This CDR3 has 13 residues. Looked up from germline, CDR1 is MGHDK and CDR2 is SYGVNS. The V gene lost 4 bases and the J gene lost 8 bases, with 11 bases spanning the gap. The CDR3 nucleotides are TGTGCCAGCAGTGTCGACGCGAGGGAAAAACTGTTTTTT. Its protein is CASSVDAREKLFF.

This chain links TRBV29-1 with TRBJ2-4, with D perhaps matching TRBD2 (5 bases). Germline-derived CDR1 and CDR2 are SQVTM and ANQGSEA. The CDR3 length is 13 residues. Trimming removed 4 bases from V and 1 base from J, with 8 bases in between. The CDR3 DNA is TGCAGCGTTGCGTCGGGGGCCAAAAACATTCAGTACTTC. Translating it yields CSVASGAKNIQYF. The full variable domain, in which reference TRBV29-1 and TRBJ2-4 provide the parts outside the CDR3, is SAVISQKPSRDICQRGTSLTIQCQVDSQVTMMFWYRQQPGQSLTLIATANQGSEATYESGFVIDKFPISRPNLTFSTLTVSNMSPEDSSIYLCSVASGAKNIQYFGAGTRLSVL.

The chain has TRBV25-1 and TRBJ1-2, with a tentative D call TRBD1 (6 bases). V was clipped by 6 bases and J by 4 bases, with 9 bases between them. The V gene's germline CDR1 is MGHDK and CDR2 SYGVNS. This CDR3 spans 12 amino acids. This chain's CDR3 is CASRDSLYGYTF. The CDR3 DNA sequence: TGTGCCAGCAGGGACAGCCTCTATGGCTACACCTTC.

The genes are TRBV7-2 and TRBJ2-1, with TRBD2 identical over 11 bases. V shed 0 bases and J 9 bases; nucleotides not matched to a gene: 4. Germline V lookup: CDR1 SGHTA, CDR2 FQGNSA. This CDR3 comprises 15 residues. The CDR3, as DNA: TGTGCCAGCAGCTTAGCTAGCGGGAGGGCGGGTGAGCAGTTCTTC. Its translation is CASSLASGRAGEQFF.

The chain combines TRBV3-1 (or the pseudogene TRBV3-2) with TRBJ1-1; D remains ambiguous. Germline CDR1 LGHDT, CDR2 YNNKEL (reference sequence). This CDR3 spans 15 amino acids. V was clipped by 2 bases and J by 3 bases, with 13 bases between them. In nucleotides, the CDR3 is TGTGCCAGCAGCCAATATGTATCTCCCGACACTGAAGCTTTCTTT. Amino acids: CASSQYVSPDTEAFF.

The V gene is TRBV27, the J gene TRBJ2-2; 8 nucleotides line up with TRBD1. Looked up from germline, CDR1 is MNHEY and CDR2 is SMNVEV (reference sequence). The CDR3 totals 17 residues. V shed 6 bases, J shed 0 bases, and the junction held 9 bases outside the gene matches. This chain's CDR3 is CASSLSPGQANTGELFF. CDR3 nucleotide sequence: TGTGCCAGCAGCCTCTCCCCGGGACAGGCGAACACCGGGGAGCTGTTTTTT.

The chain couples TRBV6-5 to TRBJ2-7, with TRBD1 identical over 7 bases. The CDR3 has 14 residues. Unmatched junction bases numbered 3, after V lost 0 bases and J lost 4 bases. Germline loops: CDR1 MNHEY, CDR2 SVGAGI. The CDR3 coding sequence is TGTGCCAGCAGTTACTCGTACAGGGGTTACGAGCAGTACTTC. Its protein is CASSYSYRGYEQYF.

V gene TRBV19 combines with J gene TRBJ2-1; 9 bases are a match to TRBD2. The CDR3 extends over 18 amino acids. The ends lost 1 base at V and 2 bases at J; junction bases unmatched: 9. Per the germline V gene, CDR1 is LNHDA and CDR2 is SQIVND (reference sequence). Here the CDR3 reads CASSIVRAGGITYNEQFF. In DNA form, the CDR3 reads TGTGCCAGTAGTATAGTTCGGGCGGGAGGGATCACCTACAATGAGCAGTTCTTC.

V is TRBV15 and J is TRBJ2-5, with 10 bases lining up with TRBD2. Unmatched junction bases numbered 7, after V lost 1 base and J lost 5 bases. CDR1 is LNHNV, CDR2 YYDKDF, per germline (reference sequence). The CDR3 is 16 residues long. The CDR3 DNA sequence: TGTGCCACCAGCAGAGGGCTAGCGGGAGTCAGGGAGACCCAGTACTTC. It encodes CATSRGLAGVRETQYF.

This chain joins TRBV2 and TRBJ1-4; TRBD1 matches 11 bases. This CDR3 is built from 14 residues. Germline CDR1 is SNHLY and CDR2 is FYNNEI. The CDR3 coding sequence is TGTGCATCGGGACAGGGGGCAACTAATGAAAAACTGTTTTTT. Its translation is CASGQGATNEKLFF.

The genes are TRBV19 and TRBJ2-5, with 8 bases fitting TRBD2. Per germline, CDR1 LNHDA and CDR2 SQIVND (reference sequence). Germline trimming cut 7 bases from V and 2 bases from J; bases unmatched to any gene: 12. This CDR3 region has 16 residues. CDR3 region: CASTPGVAGIQETQYF. For the CDR3, the DNA is TGTGCCAGTACCCCTGGGGTAGCGGGGATTCAAGAGACCCAGTACTTC.

The chain uses TRBV2 and TRBJ2-2, with D perhaps matching TRBD1 (6 bases). Germline V gene lookup returns CDR1 SNHLY and CDR2 FYNNEI. This CDR3 is 13 amino acids long. V lost 3 bases and J 7 bases, leaving 9 bases between the germline ends. Here the CDR3 DNA reads TGTGCCAGCAGTGATACAGGGTTCGGGGAGCTGTTTTTT. It specifies CASSDTGFGELFF.

This chain links TRBV5-1 with TRBJ2-7, with a weak D call TRBD1 (5 bases). The V and J ends lost 2 bases and 2 bases respectively, with 11 bases between them. The CDR3 totals 14 residues. Germline V gene lookup returns CDR1 SGHRS and CDR2 YFSETQ. The CDR3, as DNA: TGCGCCAGCAGCTTCCAGGGTTGGCCCTACGAGCAGTACTTC. It specifies CASSFQGWPYEQYF.

This rearrangement joins TRBV7-2 to TRBJ1-1; D is undetermined. There are 14 residues in the CDR3. CDR1 is SGHTA, CDR2 FQGNSA, per germline. Trimming pared 5 bases from V and 1 base from J, leaving 11 bases between. As DNA, the CDR3 is TGTGCCAGCAGCGCCTACGGGTCGAACACTGAAGCTTTCTTT. It encodes CASSAYGSNTEAFF.

The J gene is TRBJ2-1, the V gene TRBV29-1; 10 nucleotides align to TRBD2. CDR3 size: 14 residues. Looked up from germline, CDR1 is SQVTM and CDR2 is ANQGSEA. The trim removed 3 bases at V and 9 bases at J, leaving 8 bases unmatched. CDR3: CSVDTSGVVTEQFF. CDR3 bases: TGCAGCGTTGATACTAGCGGGGTCGTTACTGAGCAGTTCTTC.

As for this clone: At the DNA level, this CDR3 is encoded by other sequences in the same sample as well. This rearrangement joins TRBV7-2 to TRBJ1-2, with D unclear. The CDR3 spans 14 residues. CDR1 is SGHTA, CDR2 FQGNSA, per germline. Trimming shortened V by 1 base and J by 0 bases, and 6 bases separated the two germline ends. CDR3 DNA: TGTGCCAGCAGCTTAGGGTACTCTAACTATGGCTACACCTTC. It translates to CASSLGYSNYGYTF. Full variable domain (rest looked up from reference TRBV7-2 and TRBJ1-2): GAGVSQSPSNKVTEKGKDVELRCDPISGHTALYWYRQSLGQGLEFLIYFQGNSAPDKSGLPSDRFSAERTGGSVSTLTIQRTQQEDSAVYLCASSLGYSNYGYTFGSGTRLTVV.

This clone occurred once. The V gene is TRBV18, the J gene TRBJ1-1; possibly TRBD1 for D (5 bases). This CDR3 is built from 14 residues. CDR1 is KGHSH and CDR2 is LQKENI in the germline V gene. Deletions cut 3 bases from V and 5 bases from J, with 13 bases between. The CDR3 is CASSPLQGTTEAFF. The CDR3 DNA follows: TGTGCCAGCTCACCCCTGCAGGGCACGACTGAAGCTTTCTTT.

Note on this clone: Other DNA sequences in the sample encode the same CDR3. V and J are TRBV9 and TRBJ1-5; D is undetermined. Trimming left V 0 bases short and J 0 bases short, with 7 bases between. CDR3 length: 15 amino acids. CDR1 and CDR2 (germline): SGDLS, YYNGEE. The CDR3 is CASSVGPYSNQPQHF. Written as DNA, the CDR3 is TGTGCCAGCAGCGTAGGTCCTTATAGCAATCAGCCCCAGCATTTT.

The chain links TRBV20-1 to TRBJ2-5; D unclear. The CDR3 sequence is 11 residues long. Trimming shortened V by 4 bases and J by 1 base, and 4 bases separated the two germline ends. Germline V CDR1 and CDR2: DFQATT, SNEGSKA (reference sequence). The CDR3 reads CSAIAQETQYF. CDR3 nucleotide sequence: TGCAGTGCTATAGCCCAAGAGACCCAGTACTTC.

This chain links TRBV7-8 with TRBJ2-7, with D tentatively TRBD2 (5 bases). This CDR3 comprises 17 residues. The V gene lost 1 base and the J gene lost 1 base, with 17 bases spanning the gap. Germline-derived CDR1 and CDR2 are SGHVS and FQNEAQ. CDR3 DNA sequence: TGTGCCAGCAGCTTAGTCGATAAGCGGATACCTTCCTACGAGCAGTACTTC. It encodes CASSLVDKRIPSYEQYF.

The V and J genes are TRBV3-1 (or the pseudogene TRBV3-2) and TRBJ2-7; 10 nucleotides match TRBD2. Trimming at V came to 1 base and at J to 9 bases, leaving 3 bases not matched to a gene. The CDR3 is 13 amino acids. CDR1 and CDR2 from the germline V gene are LGHDT and YNNKEL (reference sequence). Here the CDR3 reads CASSQGASGRQYF. The CDR3 DNA reads as TGTGCCAGCAGCCAAGGGGCTAGCGGGAGGCAGTACTTC.

J is TRBJ2-6 and V is TRBV9, with TRBD2 as a possible D gene (6 bases). Germline V CDR1 and CDR2: SGDLS, YYNGEE. Trimming took off 0 bases at V and 2 bases at J, with 9 bases between the two ends. The CDR3 covers 16 residues. The CDR3 region has the DNA TGTGCCAGCAGCGTAGCTTGGGGGGCTGGGGCCAACGTCCTGACTTTC. This gives the protein CASSVAWGAGANVLTF.

This clone was observed once. The chain has TRBV6-2 or TRBV6-3 and TRBJ2-1; 7 bases are a match to TRBD2. CDR1 is MNHEY and CDR2 is SVGEGT in the germline V gene. The CDR3 is made up of 16 amino acids. Germline trimming cut 3 bases from V and 4 bases from J; bases unmatched to any gene: 9. The chain's CDR3 is CASSYNNPAGYNEQFF. CDR3 sequence (DNA): TGTGCCAGCAGTTATAATAACCCAGCGGGGTACAATGAGCAGTTCTTC.

In this sample, this clone turned up a few times. The chain recombines TRBV10-2 with TRBJ1-1; D remains ambiguous. Trimming took off 3 bases at V and 7 bases at J, with 9 bases between the two ends. There are 12 residues in the CDR3. Germline CDR1 reads WSHSY; CDR2 reads SAAADI. CDR3 sequence: CASSEGGLEAFF. In nucleotides, the CDR3 is TGCGCCAGCAGTGAAGGCGGCCTTGAAGCTTTCTTT.

The chain is built from TRBV4-3 and TRBJ2-3; D gene ambiguous. This CDR3 contains 15 residues. The germline V and J ends were trimmed by 2 bases and 3 bases, with 12 bases remaining between them. Germline CDR1 reads LGHNA; CDR2 reads YSLEER. The CDR3 protein is CASSQSRSGTDTQYF. The CDR3 DNA reads TGCGCCAGCAGCCAAAGTAGGAGTGGAACAGATACGCAGTATTTT.